One sample yielded the 28 T cell receptor beta chains listed below, sequenced in a study of blood T cell repertoires in COVID-19. Profiled with immunoSEQ multiplex PCR; TCRdb holds only in-frame clones, not every one. This sample has approximately 300,000 clones, with approximately 92% found just once. The material sequenced was PBMCs or T cells enriched from blood (not recorded which). The source is a woman aged 30 to 39 who had recovered from COVID-19.

The chain is built from TRBV18 and TRBJ1-1; D might be TRBD1 (6 bases). Germline V gives CDR1 KGHSH, CDR2 LQKENI. The V end lost 3 bases, the J end lost 9 bases, and 14 bases lay between the germline ends. This CDR3 is built from 13 residues. CDR3: CASSPNTGKQAFF. CDR3 in DNA: TGTGCCAGCTCACCCAATACAGGGAAACAAGCTTTCTTT.

This clone was observed a handful of times. The chain is built from TRBV6-2 or TRBV6-3 and TRBJ2-7, with 9 bases matching TRBD1. The germline CDR1 and CDR2 sequences are MNHEY and SVGEGT. After removal of 2 bases from V and 1 base from J, the junction contained 9 bases not matched to a gene. This CDR3 is built from 17 residues. CDR3 residues: CASSYEVLGTGSYEQYF. CDR3 sequence (DNA): TGTGCCAGCAGTTACGAGGTTCTGGGGACAGGGTCCTACGAGCAGTACTTC.

The genes are TRBV2 and TRBJ1-1, with a weak D call TRBD1 (5 bases). The CDR3 is 12 residues long. The ends were cut back, 4 bases at V and 7 bases at J, with 10 bases in the middle. CDR1 is SNHLY, CDR2 FYNNEI, per germline. The CDR3 region has the DNA TGTGCCAGCAGTGTAGGGGCAGGTGAAGCTTTCTTT. Its translation: CASSVGAGEAFF.

The chain links TRBV9 to TRBJ1-2; TRBD1 matches 10 bases. With V trimmed by 4 bases and J by 14 bases, 8 bases remained unmatched. The CDR3 is 12 amino acids. Per germline, CDR1 SGDLS and CDR2 YYNGEE. The CDR3 bases are TGTGCCAGCAGCCTGAGAGACAGGGGGCTGACCTTC. It codes for CASSLRDRGLTF.

This clone was counted a single time. The CDR3 DNA sequence: TGCGCCAGCAGCTTGGTGGACAGGGGGCAAGGCGAGCAGTACTTC. Translated: CASSLVDRGQGEQYF. V gene TRBV5-1 combines with J gene TRBJ2-7; 11 bases fit TRBD1. There are 15 residues in the CDR3. Germline V gene lookup returns CDR1 SGHRS and CDR2 YFSETQ. Trimming cost V 0 bases and J 6 bases; bases outside gene matches: 5.

The chain joins TRBV12-3 or TRBV12-4 to TRBJ1-2; TRBD1 matches 7 bases. The CDR3 has 12 amino acids. Trimming at V came to 6 bases and at J to 10 bases, leaving 8 bases not matched to a gene. In nucleotides, the CDR3 is TGTGCCAGCAGCACCGGACAGGAGACCTACACCTTC. Translation gives CASSTGQETYTF.

The table lists this clone with a count of one. This chain joins TRBV27 and TRBJ2-1, with TRBD2 identical over 13 bases. CDR3 length: 18 amino acids. CDR1 MNHEY and CDR2 SMNVEV come from the germline V gene (reference sequence). V trimming: 4 bases; J trimming: 3 bases; junction bases outside the gene matches: 9. The CDR3 region is CASSSSPGLAGLYNEQFF. The CDR3 region has the DNA TGTGCCAGCAGTTCATCCCCGGGACTAGCGGGGCTCTACAATGAGCAGTTCTTC.

V gene TRBV11-1 combines with J gene TRBJ2-3; D perhaps matches TRBD1 (6 bases). V lost 5 bases to trimming and J lost 4 bases, with 19 bases between them. This CDR3 region has 16 residues. CDR1 and CDR2 (germline): SGHAT, FQDESV (reference sequence). The CDR3 DNA reads as TGTGCCAGCAGCCCCTTGATCGGCAGGGGCTCAGATACGCAGTATTTT. Its protein is CASSPLIGRGSDTQYF.

The chain couples TRBV28 to TRBJ1-6; D is perhaps TRBD1 (5 bases). The germline V gene has CDR1 MDHEN and CDR2 SYDVKM. The CDR3 has 17 residues. V gave up 5 bases and J gave up 3 bases, with 17 bases separating them. The CDR3 region is CASSDKQDFFYNSPLHF. The CDR3 DNA reads TGTGCCAGCAGTGATAAACAGGATTTTTTCTATAATTCACCCCTCCACTTT.

The chain combines TRBV6-1 with TRBJ1-2; TRBD1 matches at 9 bases. J gave up 4 bases and V 1 base, and 4 bases lay outside the gene matches. CDR1 MNHNS and CDR2 SASEGT come from the germline V gene. The CDR3 is made up of 15 amino acids. The CDR3 nucleotides read TGTGCCAGCAGTGAAGGGACAGGGGAACGCTATGGCTACACCTTC. This gives the protein CASSEGTGERYGYTF.

This clone came up a few times. This chain uses TRBV7-8 with TRBJ1-2, with TRBD1 matching 7 bases. Trimming took 5 bases from V and 0 from J; bases not matched to a gene: 9. The CDR3 runs to 16 residues. CDR1 is SGHVS, CDR2 FQNEAQ, per germline. CDR3 nucleotide sequence: TGTGCCAGCAGCCCAAGGGGGCAGTCAGCTAACTATGGCTACACCTTC. As protein: CASSPRGQSANYGYTF.

This clone was counted a single time. This chain uses TRBV3-1 (or the pseudogene TRBV3-2) with TRBJ2-5; a weak D match, TRBD1 (5 bases). The CDR3 totals 13 residues. Germline V gives CDR1 LGHDT, CDR2 YNNKEL (reference sequence). V lost 3 bases and J 7 bases, leaving 12 bases between the germline ends. The CDR3 DNA reads TGTGCCAGCAGCCAGGCAGGGTACGGGACCCAGTACTTC. It translates to CASSQAGYGTQYF.

This clone was seen more than once but under ten times. This chain links TRBV6-6 with TRBJ1-3; D call uncertain. This CDR3 region has 14 residues. V was pared by 8 bases and J by 1 base, with 12 bases between. Germline V CDR1 and CDR2: MNHNY, SVGAGI (reference sequence). Here the CDR3 reads CASLRSQSGNTIYF. CDR3 bases: TGTGCCAGCCTTCGGAGCCAGTCTGGAAACACCATATATTTT.

The V gene is TRBV18, the J gene TRBJ1-2; D remains ambiguous. Per germline, CDR1 KGHSH and CDR2 LQKENI. The CDR3 has 15 amino acids. The V gene lost 6 bases and the J gene lost 8 bases, with 22 bases spanning the gap. The CDR3 sequence: CASSQSERQVEGYTF. The CDR3 region has the DNA TGTGCCAGCTCCCAATCCGAGAGACAAGTTGAAGGCTACACCTTC.

The V call is TRBV6-5, the J call TRBJ1-1; D ambiguous. Trimming left V 6 bases short and J 1 base short, with 12 bases between. The germline CDR1 and CDR2 sequences are MNHEY and SVGAGI. The length of the CDR3 is 14 residues. CDR3 protein: CASRSGPTNTEAFF. The DNA of the CDR3 is TGTGCCAGCAGAAGTGGCCCAACGAACACTGAAGCTTTCTTT.

This chain joins TRBV30 and TRBJ1-1, with 7 positions matching TRBD1. J lost 6 bases, V lost 0 bases, and 7 bases had no gene match. The CDR3 is 14 amino acids. CDR1 and CDR2 from the germline V gene are GTSNPN and SVGIG (reference sequence). The CDR3 protein is CAWSVTGESAEAFF. For the CDR3, the DNA is TGTGCCTGGAGTGTAACAGGGGAAAGCGCTGAAGCTTTCTTT.

About this clone: An end of the junction does not agree with germline; a read error may underlie this. CDR3 nucleotides: TGCGCGAGCAGCTGGACTGGGCCCACTGAAGCTTTCTTT. This sequence encodes CASSWTGPTEAFF. V is TRBV5-1 and J is TRBJ1-1; D call uncertain. Per germline, CDR1 SGHRS and CDR2 YFSETQ. The CDR3 totals 13 residues.

This clone has a single count. The chain joins TRBV27 to TRBJ2-2; TRBD1 is a possible D gene (5 bases). The V and J ends lost 7 bases and 3 bases respectively, with 18 bases between them. Per germline, CDR1 MNHEY and CDR2 SMNVEV (reference sequence). The CDR3 length is 16 residues. CDR3 coding DNA: TGTGCCAGCACTCAAAGGGCAGGGTTAGACACCGGGGAGCTGTTTTTT. This codes for CASTQRAGLDTGELFF.

The chain links TRBV30 to TRBJ2-3; the D gene is possibly TRBD2 (7 bases). Deletions cut 4 bases from V and 6 bases from J, with 20 bases between. The CDR3 consists of 15 residues. The germline V gene encodes CDR1 GTSNPN and CDR2 SVGIG (reference sequence). The CDR3 reads CAWNPGGLSWDTQYF. CDR3 sequence (DNA): TGTGCCTGGAATCCGGGGGGCTTGTCGTGGGATACGCAGTATTTT. Full variable domain (rest looked up from reference TRBV30 and TRBJ2-3): SQTIHQWPATLVQPVGSPLSLECTVEGTSNPNLYWYRQAAGRGLQLLFYSVGIGQISSEVPQNLSASRPQDRQFILSSKKLLLSDSGFYLCAWNPGGLSWDTQYFGPGTRLTVL.

The J gene is TRBJ2-7, the V gene TRBV9; D remains unclear. This CDR3 is 14 amino acids long. V lost 0 bases and J lost 2, with 9 bases in between. Per germline, CDR1 SGDLS and CDR2 YYNGEE. CDR3 sequence: CASSVGSTPYEQYF. The CDR3 coding sequence is TGTGCCAGCAGCGTAGGTAGTACTCCCTACGAGCAGTACTTC.

V is TRBV7-2 and J is TRBJ2-1; D is uncertain. From germline, CDR1 is SGHTA and CDR2 FQGNSA. CDR3 length: 14 amino acids. The V and J ends lost 5 bases and 1 base respectively, with 9 bases between them. CDR3 in amino acids: CASSLVVSYNEQFF. DNA of the CDR3: TGTGCCAGCAGCCTAGTCGTGTCCTACAATGAGCAGTTCTTC. Filled out from reference TRBV7-2 and TRBJ2-1, the complete variable domain reads GAGVSQSPSNKVTEKGKDVELRCDPISGHTALYWYRQSLGQGLEFLIYFQGNSAPDKSGLPSDRFSAERTGGSVSTLTIQRTQQEDSAVYLCASSLVVSYNEQFFGPGTRLTVL.

J is TRBJ2-7 and V is TRBV15; perhaps TRBD2 as D (5 bases). Germline V gene lookup returns CDR1 LNHNV and CDR2 YYDKDF (reference sequence). V dropped 4 bases and J dropped 5 bases, with 12 bases sitting between them. This CDR3 contains 13 residues. The CDR3 DNA reads as TGTGCCACCAGCATACTAGGTATTCACGAGCAGTACTTC. Protein sequence: CATSILGIHEQYF. The whole variable domain, filled in from reference TRBV15 and TRBJ2-7, reads DAMVIQNPRYQVTQFGKPVTLSCSQTLNHNVMYWYQQKSSQAPKLLFHYYDKDFNNEADTPDNFQSRRPNTSFCFLDIRSPGLGDTAMYLCATSILGIHEQYFGPGTRLTVT.

The chain joins TRBV24-1 to TRBJ2-3, with 9 bases that match TRBD1. The CDR3 has 15 amino acids. V lost 9 bases to trimming and J lost 3 bases; unmatched junction nucleotides: 9. CDR1 is KGHDR, CDR2 SFDVKD, per germline. The CDR3: CATGGQGRVTDTQYF. CDR3 sequence (DNA): TGTGCCACCGGGGGACAGGGAAGGGTAACAGATACGCAGTATTTT.

Only one count was recorded for this clone. This rearrangement joins TRBV13 to TRBJ2-1; possibly TRBD2 for D (5 bases). CDR3 length equals 14 residues. V was pared by 0 bases and J by 7 bases, with 10 bases between. Germline CDR1 reads PRHDT; CDR2 reads FYEKMQ (reference sequence). This CDR3 reads CASSLGLPGNEQFF. The CDR3 DNA follows: TGTGCCAGCAGCTTAGGCCTACCGGGGAATGAGCAGTTCTTC.

V gene TRBV5-1 combines with J gene TRBJ2-1; 11 nucleotides line up with TRBD2. The J segment lost 2 bases and the V segment lost 4 bases, leaving 5 bases of the junction unmatched. The CDR3 has 16 residues. The germline V gene has CDR1 SGHRS and CDR2 YFSETQ. CDR3 nucleotide sequence: TGCGCCAGCAGCCTTCAACTAGCGGGAGCCTACAATGAGCAGTTCTTC. This translates into CASSLQLAGAYNEQFF.

The chain joins TRBV6-5 to TRBJ1-3; D is unresolved. Germline values: CDR1 MNHEY, CDR2 SVGAGI. Deletions cut 4 bases from V and 2 bases from J, with 15 bases between. The CDR3 has 16 amino acids. Written as DNA, the CDR3 is TGTGCCAGCAGTTCCCGAGGAGGGTTCGCTGGAAACACCATATATTTT. Residues: CASSSRGGFAGNTIYF.

V is TRBV28 and J is TRBJ1-1, with 9 nucleotides matching TRBD1. Germline CDR1 is MDHEN and CDR2 is SYDVKM. The CDR3 runs 15 residues. V lost 0 bases, J lost 5 bases, and 4 bases stayed unmatched. The CDR3 loop is CASSLWTGGYTEAFF. In DNA form, the CDR3 reads TGTGCCAGCAGTTTATGGACAGGGGGATATACTGAAGCTTTCTTT. The whole variable domain, filled in from reference TRBV28 and TRBJ1-1, reads DVKVTQSSRYLVKRTGEKVFLECVQDMDHENMFWYRQDPGLGLRLIYFSYDVKMKEKGDIPEGYSVSREKKERFSLILESASTNQTSMYLCASSLWTGGYTEAFFGQGTRLTVV.

The chain carries TRBV24-1 and TRBJ2-6; the D is unclear. The CDR3 is 13 residues long. Trimming took off 6 bases at V and 1 base at J, with 3 bases between the two ends. Germline V gives CDR1 KGHDR, CDR2 SFDVKD. DNA of the CDR3: TGTGCCACCAGTCAGTCTGGGGCCAACGTCCTGACTTTC. This gives the protein CATSQSGANVLTF.